These 26 T cell receptor beta chains were sequenced from one sample in a study of shared clonotypes between healthy human individuals. The data were produced by immunoSEQ multiplex PCR, yet TCRdb's version contains in-frame clones alone and is incomplete. The sample includes 2 million to 2.5 million clones, 80% to 95% of them seen just once. Source material: naive CD4+ T cells from PBMCs. Regarding subset: CD45RA+ positively selected. The receptors shown here come from a man aged 18-30 years in good health. Some clones in this sample may be carry-over from other donors' samples.

The chain uses TRBV30 and TRBJ2-7, with D unresolved. Germline loops: CDR1 GTSNPN, CDR2 SVGIG (reference sequence). The CDR3 extends over 12 amino acids. V gave up 4 bases and J gave up 0 bases, with 7 bases separating them. The CDR3 loop reads CAWTRSSYEQYF. The CDR3 DNA reads as TGTGCCTGGACCAGGAGCTCCTACGAGCAGTACTTC.

The rearrangement joins TRBV28 to TRBJ1-1, with a possible D match to TRBD1 (5 bases). The CDR3 spans 15 residues. V lost 8 bases and J lost 1, with 17 bases in between. From germline, CDR1 is MDHEN and CDR2 SYDVKM. CDR3 sequence (DNA): TGTGCCAGCCCGGGGGTGGGTGGGGAGAACACTGAAGCTTTCTTT. Translated, it gives CASPGVGGENTEAFF.

The V call is TRBV4-1, the J call TRBJ1-1; no clear D. CDR1 is MGHRA, CDR2 YSYEKL, per germline. This CDR3 spans 16 amino acids. V gave up 0 bases and J gave up 0 bases, with 11 bases separating them. The CDR3 bases are TGCGCCAGCAGCCAAGATCGAAGCAGACTGAACACTGAAGCTTTCTTT. Translating gives CASSQDRSRLNTEAFF.

V gene TRBV5-6 combines with J gene TRBJ2-5; perhaps TRBD2 as D (5 bases). The CDR3 loop spans 14 amino acids. The V gene's germline CDR1 is SGHDT and CDR2 YYEEEE. The V and J ends lost 2 bases and 5 bases respectively, with 13 bases between them. As DNA, the CDR3 is TGTGCCAGCAGCTTAGCGGCCGTGGTGGAGACCCAGTACTTC. It codes for CASSLAAVVETQYF.

J is TRBJ2-5 and V is TRBV2, with 13 nucleotides matching TRBD2. The V gene's germline CDR1 is SNHLY and CDR2 FYNNEI. V shed 7 bases, J shed 4 bases, and the junction held 6 bases outside the gene matches. This CDR3 comprises 15 residues. CDR3 sequence reads: CASTQRLAGGETQYF. The CDR3, as DNA: TGTGCCAGCACCCAACGACTAGCGGGAGGAGAGACCCAGTACTTC. Full variable domain (missing parts from reference TRBV2 and TRBJ2-5): EPEVTQTPSHQVTQMGQEVILRCVPISNHLYFYWYRQILGQKVEFLVSFYNNEISEKSEIFDDQFSVERPDGSNFTLKIRSTKLEDSAMYFCASTQRLAGGETQYFGPGTRLLVL.

The chain links TRBV4-1 to TRBJ1-1; 10 bases fit TRBD1. Losses at the gene ends were 4 bases for V and 0 bases for J; bases not matched to a gene: 5. CDR3 length: 16 residues. The germline V gene has CDR1 MGHRA and CDR2 YSYEKL. The CDR3 protein is CASSLGQGGMNTEAFF. CDR3 coding DNA: TGCGCCAGCAGCCTTGGACAGGGGGGAATGAACACTGAAGCTTTCTTT.

The genes are TRBV7-2 and TRBJ2-5; TRBD1 or TRBD2 may be the D gene (5 bases each). The CDR3 loop spans 15 amino acids. Trimming removed 1 base at V and 5 bases at J, with 14 bases between. CDR1 is SGHTA and CDR2 is FQGNSA in the germline V gene. CDR3 amino acids: CASSLVGTNAETQYF. DNA for the CDR3: TGTGCCAGCAGCTTAGTTGGGACCAATGCGGAGACCCAGTACTTC.

The chain carries TRBV18 and TRBJ2-2, with 8 bases identical to TRBD1. The CDR3 spans 17 residues. Trimming removed 0 bases from V and 1 base from J; junction bases left unmatched: 4. The germline gives CDR1 KGHSH, CDR2 LQKENI. CDR3 nucleotides: TGTGCCAGCTCACCACCCGACAGGGGAAAGAACACCGGGGAGCTGTTTTTT. Translated, it gives CASSPPDRGKNTGELFF.

The chain has TRBV2 and TRBJ1-2, with 7 bases lining up with TRBD1. The CDR3 contains 14 residues. Per germline, CDR1 SNHLY and CDR2 FYNNEI. J was trimmed by 2 bases and V by 9 bases; bases with no gene match: 9. CDR3 bases: TGTGCCAGTCGGACAGGTGGGGGAAACTATGGCTACACCTTC. It translates to CASRTGGGNYGYTF.

Here the CDR3 reads CASSRVPAGGSDTQYF. The CDR3, as DNA: TGTGCCAGCTCACGTGTCCCAGCGGGAGGGTCAGATACGCAGTATTTT. The V call is TRBV18, the J call TRBJ2-3; 10 nucleotides align to TRBD2. This CDR3 has 16 residues. V dropped 4 bases and J dropped 4; count of bases not matched to a gene: 8. CDR1 is KGHSH and CDR2 is LQKENI in the germline V gene. Full variable domain (rest looked up from reference TRBV18 and TRBJ2-3): NAGVMQNPRHLVRRRGQEARLRCSPMKGHSHVYWYRQLPEEGLKFMVYLQKENIIDESGMPKERFSAEFPKEGPSILRIQQVVRGDSAAYFCASSRVPAGGSDTQYFGPGTRLTVL.

V is TRBV6-5 and J is TRBJ2-4, with D uncertain. Germline V gives CDR1 MNHEY, CDR2 SVGAGI. Trimming stripped 2 bases from V and 0 bases from J, with 11 bases between. The CDR3 runs to 16 residues. The CDR3 here is CASSYKPHLAKNIQYF. Written as DNA, the CDR3 is TGTGCCAGCAGTTACAAACCACATCTAGCCAAAAACATTCAGTACTTC.

The rearrangement uses TRBV19 and TRBJ2-7; 9 bases are a match to TRBD2. The V gene end was trimmed by 1 base and the J gene end by 2 bases; junction bases not matched to a gene: 6. CDR1 and CDR2 (germline): LNHDA, SQIVND (reference sequence). The CDR3 extends over 16 amino acids. The CDR3 sequence is CASSIGRTSVPYEQYF. DNA for the CDR3: TGTGCCAGTAGTATAGGCCGGACTAGCGTCCCCTACGAGCAGTACTTC.

This clone was seen once. The rearrangement uses TRBV5-4 and TRBJ2-1, with TRBD2 matching over 8 bases. CDR1 and CDR2 (germline): SGHNT, YYREEE (reference sequence). The V gene end was trimmed by 2 bases and the J gene end by 8 bases; junction bases not matched to a gene: 6. This CDR3 comprises 14 residues. The CDR3 protein is CASSFPGTRDEQFF. Written as DNA, the CDR3 is TGTGCCAGCAGCTTTCCCGGGACTAGGGATGAGCAGTTCTTC.

The V and J genes are TRBV4-3 and TRBJ2-5, with D unclear. Germline CDR1 LGHNA, CDR2 YSLEER. V was pared by 0 bases and J by 0 bases, with 8 bases between. The CDR3 runs to 15 residues. The CDR3 DNA is TGCGCCAGCAGCCAAGACGTGGCGGACCAAGAGACCCAGTACTTC. Its translation is CASSQDVADQETQYF.

V usage is TRBV19 and J usage is TRBJ2-3, with 9 bases matching TRBD2. The J segment lost 4 bases and the V segment lost 4 bases, leaving 12 bases of the junction unmatched. Germline CDR1 LNHDA, CDR2 SQIVND (reference sequence). The length of the CDR3 is 17 residues. DNA for the CDR3: TGTGCCAGTAGTACAAATAGCGGGGGCAATATCCCAGATACGCAGTATTTT. This encodes CASSTNSGGNIPDTQYF.

The chain carries TRBV7-3 and TRBJ2-2; D is ambiguous. CDR1 SGHTA and CDR2 FQGTGA come from the germline V gene. V lost 2 bases to trimming and J lost 2 bases, with 6 bases between them. There are 14 residues in the CDR3. CDR3 in DNA: TGTGCCAGCAGCTTACTGATAAACACCGGGGAGCTGTTTTTT. It encodes CASSLLINTGELFF.

This chain links TRBV9 with TRBJ1-1; D gene ambiguous. This CDR3 is built from 12 residues. Germline V lookup: CDR1 SGDLS, CDR2 YYNGEE. V lost 4 bases and J 1 base, leaving 5 bases between the germline ends. The CDR3: CASSSGNTEAFF. In nucleotides, the CDR3 is TGTGCCAGCAGCTCAGGGAACACTGAAGCTTTCTTT.

V and J are TRBV18 and TRBJ1-2, with a weak D call TRBD1 (5 bases). Trimming removed 2 bases from V and 6 bases from J, with 10 bases in between. Germline V CDR1 and CDR2: KGHSH, LQKENI. This CDR3 region has 13 residues. The DNA of the CDR3 is TGTGCCAGCTCACCATCCGCAGGGAATGGCTACACCTTC. It codes for CASSPSAGNGYTF.

This chain links TRBV7-9 with TRBJ1-2, with 8 bases aligning to TRBD1. There are 14 residues in the CDR3. The germline CDR1 and CDR2 sequences are SEHNR and FQNEAQ (reference sequence). The junction had 2 bases not matched to a gene; V was cut back by 1 base and J by 4 bases. Here the CDR3 DNA reads TGTGCCAGCAGCTTAGGGGGACAGGTCTATGGCTACACCTTC. It translates to CASSLGGQVYGYTF.

This chain connects TRBV5-4 to TRBJ1-4, with a tentative D call TRBD1 (6 bases). Germline lookup yields CDR1 SGHNT and CDR2 YYREEE (reference sequence). CDR3 length: 16 residues. The ends were cut back, 5 bases at V and 4 bases at J, with 18 bases in the middle. DNA of the CDR3: TGTGCCAGCAGTCCTGACAGGAGCCAGGGTAATGAAAAACTGTTTTTT. Its protein product is CASSPDRSQGNEKLFF.

This clone showed up just once. This rearrangement joins TRBV27 to TRBJ2-5, with 10 bases lining up with TRBD2. The CDR3 has 16 amino acids. The junction had 5 bases not matched to a gene; V was cut back by 1 base and J by 3 bases. Looked up from germline, CDR1 is MNHEY and CDR2 is SMNVEV (reference sequence). The chain's CDR3 is CASSLFGLADKETQYF. In DNA form, the CDR3 reads TGTGCCAGCAGTTTATTCGGACTAGCGGATAAAGAGACCCAGTACTTC.

J is TRBJ2-6 and V is TRBV6-6; 8 bases agree with TRBD1. Germline assignment: CDR1 MNHNY and CDR2 SVGAGI (reference sequence). The length of the CDR3 is 16 residues. Losses at the gene ends were 5 bases for V and 0 bases for J; bases not matched to a gene: 3. The CDR3 loop is CASSGQGISGANVLTF. The CDR3 region has the DNA TGTGCCAGCAGTGGACAGGGAATCTCTGGGGCCAACGTCCTGACTTTC.

The chain employs TRBV5-6 and TRBJ1-2; tentatively, D is TRBD1 (6 bases). Germline assignment: CDR1 SGHDT and CDR2 YYEEEE. The CDR3 consists of 13 residues. Trimming left V 4 bases short and J 4 bases short, with 11 bases between. CDR3 protein: CASSQDSAYGYTF. CDR3 coding DNA: TGTGCCAGCAGCCAGGACAGTGCCTATGGCTACACCTTC. The whole variable domain, filled in from reference TRBV5-6 and TRBJ1-2, reads DAGVTQSPTHLIKTRGQQVTLRCSPKSGHDTVSWYQQALGQGPQFIFQYYEEEERQRGNFPDRFSGHQFPNYSSELNVNALLLGDSALYLCASSQDSAYGYTFGSGTRLTVV.

This chain uses TRBV9 with TRBJ2-5; D call uncertain. Trimming left V 2 bases short and J 1 base short, with 30 bases between. Germline CDR1 and CDR2: SGDLS and YYNGEE. The CDR3 length is 21 residues. CDR3 residues: CASSVGPESWPPVRFQETQYF. The CDR3 DNA follows: TGTGCCAGCAGCGTCGGTCCGGAGTCGTGGCCGCCCGTTCGGTTCCAAGAGACCCAGTACTTC.

The V and J genes are TRBV27 and TRBJ2-7; a possible D gene is TRBD2 (7 bases). V lost 1 base to trimming and J lost 1 base, with 11 bases between them. This CDR3 has 15 amino acids. Germline lookup yields CDR1 MNHEY and CDR2 SMNVEV (reference sequence). This CDR3 is CASSLWGGRSYEQYF. The CDR3, as DNA: TGTGCCAGCAGTTTATGGGGGGGGCGGTCCTACGAGCAGTACTTC.

The chain recombines TRBV14 with TRBJ2-7, with 13 bases identical to TRBD2. The ends lost 2 bases at V and 3 bases at J; junction bases unmatched: 4. The germline V gene has CDR1 SGHDN and CDR2 FVKESK. The CDR3 sequence is 16 residues long. As DNA, the CDR3 is TGTGCCAGCAGCCAACTAGGACTAGCGGGGGACTACGAGCAGTACTTC. This sequence encodes CASSQLGLAGDYEQYF.